These 10 T cell receptor beta chains were sequenced from one sample in a study of blood T cell repertoires in COVID-19. Measured with immunoSEQ multiplex PCR; TCRdb has only the in-frame clones, and not every one. The repertoire holds around 430,000 clones, with around 87% as singletons. Source material: PBMCs or T cells enriched from blood (not recorded which). Receptors were obtained from a woman in her forties or fifties who had recovered from COVID-19.

The chain carries TRBV6-5 and TRBJ2-1; TRBD1 agrees at 9 bases. Germline CDR1 is MNHEY and CDR2 is SVGAGI. Germline trimming cut 6 bases from V and 6 bases from J; bases unmatched to any gene: 9. The CDR3 has 15 amino acids. The CDR3, as DNA: TGTGCCAGCAGGTTGGGACAGGGTAATATCAATGAGCAGTTCTTC. It specifies CASRLGQGNINEQFF.

The chain is built from TRBV19 and TRBJ1-5; D possibly corresponds to TRBD1 (6 bases). V was shortened by 5 bases and J by 2 bases, with 13 bases between the two germline ends. Germline assignment: CDR1 LNHDA and CDR2 SQIVND (reference sequence). The length of the CDR3 is 15 residues. The CDR3 bases are TGTGCCAGTAGTGAAGGGGGAAGGGGCAATCAGCCCCAGCATTTT. As protein: CASSEGGRGNQPQHF.

The gene calls are TRBV27 and TRBJ1-6, with 8 bases lining up with TRBD1. CDR1 is MNHEY, CDR2 SMNVEV, per germline (reference sequence). This CDR3 has 15 residues. The V segment lost 8 bases and the J segment 9 bases; nucleotides outside the gene matches: 12. This CDR3 reads CASSTTGVGFSPLHF. CDR3 DNA: TGTGCCAGCTCTACGACAGGGGTCGGGTTTTCACCCCTCCACTTT.

Only a few counts were recorded for this clone. J is TRBJ1-1 and V is TRBV24-1; TRBD1 aligns across 8 bases. Germline trimming cut 3 bases from V and 1 base from J; bases unmatched to any gene: 9. The CDR3 spans 17 residues. Germline-derived CDR1 and CDR2 are KGHDR and SFDVKD. The CDR3: CATSDATGGPSNTEAFF. The CDR3 nucleotides read TGTGCCACCAGTGATGCAACAGGGGGGCCTTCGAACACTGAAGCTTTCTTT.

The rearrangement joins TRBV28 to TRBJ1-2; the match to TRBD1 covers 7 bases. The CDR3 spans 17 residues. The germline V gene encodes CDR1 MDHEN and CDR2 SYDVKM. J gave up 0 bases and V 5 bases, and 12 bases lay outside the gene matches. For the CDR3, the DNA is TGTGCCAGCAGTCTCCCCCTAGGGACAGCGTCTAACTATGGCTACACCTTC. Translated, it gives CASSLPLGTASNYGYTF.

The chain is built from TRBV18 and TRBJ1-1, with D perhaps matching TRBD1 (6 bases). This CDR3 spans 13 amino acids. Trimming cost V 6 bases and J 6 bases, with 14 bases left between them. Germline CDR1 is KGHSH and CDR2 is LQKENI. The CDR3 sequence: CASSAGEFPEAFF. The DNA for the CDR3 is TGTGCCAGCTCCGCAGGGGAGTTCCCTGAAGCTTTCTTT.

This chain connects TRBV6-5 to TRBJ1-4, with D perhaps TRBD1 (5 bases). The CDR3 loop spans 14 amino acids. V lost 6 bases and J 8 bases, leaving 16 bases between the germline ends. CDR1 is MNHEY and CDR2 is SVGAGI in the germline V gene. CDR3 nucleotides: TGTGCCAGCAGGCCCCGGCAGGGTCGGGAAAAACTGTTTTTT. Amino acid sequence: CASRPRQGREKLFF.

The chain couples TRBV5-8 to TRBJ2-6; tentative D call: TRBD1 (5 bases). Germline assignment: CDR1 SGHTS and CDR2 YDEGEE. V lost 2 bases, J lost 3 bases, and 9 bases lay in between. The CDR3 contains 15 residues. CDR3 in amino acids: CASSFRTYGANVLTF. The CDR3 coding sequence is TGTGCCAGCAGCTTCCGGACATATGGGGCCAACGTCCTGACTTTC.

The chain combines TRBV18 with TRBJ1-5; D is undetermined. There are 15 residues in the CDR3. Trimming removed 6 bases from V and 0 bases from J, with 12 bases in between. Germline assignment: CDR1 KGHSH and CDR2 LQKENI. CDR3 loop: CASSPGYYSNQPQHF. The CDR3 bases are TGTGCCAGCTCCCCCGGCTACTATAGCAATCAGCCCCAGCATTTT.

J is TRBJ2-7 and V is TRBV10-3, with a possible D match to TRBD2 (5 bases). CDR1 and CDR2 (germline): ENHRY, SYGVKD. Trimming shortened V by 4 bases and J by 3 bases, and 7 bases separated the two germline ends. This CDR3 is built from 12 residues. CDR3 in amino acids: CAISVEGYEQYF. The DNA of the CDR3 is TGTGCCATCAGTGTAGAGGGCTACGAGCAGTACTTC.